These 7 T cell receptor beta chains were sequenced from one sample in a study of T-cell memory formation after mild COVID-19 (dated by TCRdb to 2020 to 2022). Receptor libraries were prepared by 5' RACE. Data came from an Illumina NovaSeq 6000. The public reads were run again by TCRdb, first through fastp at Q25 and then through MiXCR, and only productive beta chains were kept. CDR3 protein duplicates are merged, each entry listing the most common genes and DNA. This sample holds roughly 380,000 distinct CDR3 sequences; around 28% were observed only once. The top ten constitute roughly 13% of the sample. The sample was PBMCs or a T cell subset sorted from them (not recorded which). These receptors all stem from an adult woman who had mild COVID-19 (a few samples of this study predate the infection). The sample titles of this study are shuffled in the database, so cell type and time point are left out; the donor was told from shared clones.

This clonotype turned up a few times. This chain uses TRBV29-1 with TRBJ2-5, with 7 bases matching TRBD1. Germline V gives CDR1 SQVTM, CDR2 ANQGSEA. The CDR3 runs 13 residues. V lost 6 bases and J lost 3; bases outside the gene matches: 7. The chain's CDR3 is CSVSHRGEETQYF. CDR3 DNA sequence: TGCAGCGTATCCCACAGGGGTGAAGAGACCCAGTACTTC.

This clonotype has just a few counts. This rearrangement joins TRBV10-3 to TRBJ2-1, with D perhaps matching TRBD1 (6 bases). Per germline, CDR1 ENHRY and CDR2 SYGVKD. The CDR3 runs to 14 residues. With 4 bases removed from V and 7 bases from J, the gap between germline ends came to 14 bases. CDR3 in DNA: TGTGCCATCAGTGCAGGGACACTTTCAAATGAGCAGTTCTTC. It codes for CAISAGTLSNEQFF.

The chain combines TRBV6-2 or TRBV6-3 with TRBJ1-3; TRBD1 agrees at 7 bases. V dropped 2 bases and J dropped 0; count of bases not matched to a gene: 4. The CDR3 spans 16 residues. Germline-derived CDR1 and CDR2 are MNHEY and SVGEGT. This CDR3 reads CASSYGGTASGNTIYF. The CDR3 region has the DNA TGTGCCAGCAGTTACGGCGGGACAGCCTCTGGAAACACCATATATTTT.

Only a few counts were recorded for this clonotype. The chain is built from TRBV6-1 and TRBJ1-1; 7 bases align to TRBD1. This CDR3 is 12 amino acids long. CDR1 is MNHNS, CDR2 SASEGT, per germline. V lost 6 bases and J lost 11; bases outside the gene matches: 9. CDR3 loop: CASSLRQGEAFF. In DNA form, the CDR3 reads TGTGCCAGCAGCCTCAGACAGGGCGAGGCTTTCTTT.

The gene calls are TRBV24-1 and TRBJ2-7, with D unresolved. Germline-derived CDR1 and CDR2 are KGHDR and SFDVKD. V was shortened by 4 bases and J by 0 bases, with 6 bases between the two germline ends. The CDR3 runs 13 residues. Written as DNA, the CDR3 is TGTGCCACCAGTGACCCAAACTCCTACGAGCAGTACTTC. Protein: CATSDPNSYEQYF.

This clonotype was seen a few times. This chain links TRBV5-6 with TRBJ2-7; D perhaps matches TRBD2 (6 bases). Trimming took off 5 bases at V and 0 bases at J, with 15 bases between the two ends. The CDR3 has 15 residues. Germline-derived CDR1 and CDR2 are SGHDT and YYEEEE. The CDR3 spells CASSFYGTYSYEQYF. CDR3 DNA: TGTGCCAGCAGTTTTTACGGGACTTACTCCTACGAGCAGTACTTC.

This clonotype came up a few times. This chain links TRBV5-1 with TRBJ2-1; D gene ambiguous. The CDR3 covers 16 residues. CDR1 is SGHRS, CDR2 YFSETQ, per germline. The germline V and J ends were trimmed by 0 bases and 0 bases, with 10 bases remaining between them. The CDR3 region has the DNA TGCGCCAGCAGCTTGGTGTACTCCCCCTCCTACAATGAGCAGTTCTTC. Encoded protein: CASSLVYSPSYNEQFF.